These 23 T cell receptor beta chains were all obtained from the same sample, sequenced in a study of human T cells and chemical hapten exposure. TCRdb re-derived calls from the RACE reads in MiXCR, one entry per CDR3 protein. Among 250,000 or so distinct CDR3 sequences listed, approximately 7.5% were seen once. Time point denoted: pre-sensitization, week 0. The treatment denotes: therapeutic diphenylcyclopropenone sensitization with weekly scalp DPC. The sequences come from whole blood, collected in connection with sensitization to the hapten diphenylcyclopropenone (DPC). The receptors were sampled from a young man with alopecia areata. Some clones in this sample may be carry-over from other donors' samples.

The table lists this clonotype with a few counts. The chain links TRBV4-3 to TRBJ2-2, with 8 bases aligning to TRBD2. The CDR3 covers 17 residues. V lost 1 base to trimming and J lost 7 bases; unmatched junction nucleotides: 11. The germline V gene encodes CDR1 LGHNA and CDR2 YSLEER. The CDR3 nucleotides read TGCGCCAGCAGCCAAGCTGTTAGCGGGGCTAGCGTCGGGGAGCTGTTTTTT. The encoded protein is CASSQAVSGASVGELFF.

Concerning this clonotype itself: Germline and junction disagree at one end, which may indicate a read error. This rearrangement joins TRBV28 to TRBJ1-5, with D perhaps TRBD1 (5 bases). From germline, CDR1 is MDHEN and CDR2 SYDVKM. The CDR3 extends over 16 amino acids. The CDR3 region is CASPPRTGDLMQPQNF. The CDR3 nucleotides are TGTGCCAGCCCCCCCAGGACGGGGGACCTCATGCAGCCCCAGAATTTT.

This clonotype was seen a handful of times. The chain uses TRBV29-1 and TRBJ2-2; the D gene is possibly TRBD1 (6 bases). Looked up from germline, CDR1 is SQVTM and CDR2 is ANQGSEA. The CDR3 spans 17 residues. V was shortened by 8 bases and J by 4 bases, with 26 bases between the two germline ends. As DNA, the CDR3 is TGCAGCCCAGATAGGCCCACACAGGGATGTAGCACCGGGGAGCTGTTTTTT. The encoded protein is CSPDRPTQGCSTGELFF.

V usage is TRBV2 and J usage is TRBJ1-2; D not resolved. The germline gives CDR1 SNHLY, CDR2 FYNNEI. V lost 4 bases to trimming and J lost 4 bases, with 7 bases between them. This CDR3 is built from 12 residues. CDR3 sequence (DNA): TGTGCCAGCAGTGGGGCAGCCTATGGCTACACCTTC. Amino acid sequence: CASSGAAYGYTF.

This clonotype has a count of ten or more. J is TRBJ2-6 and V is TRBV7-6, with D perhaps TRBD1 (5 bases). V lost 5 bases and J lost 0, with 17 bases in between. This CDR3 has 18 amino acids. In germline, CDR1 is SGHVS, CDR2 FNYEAQ. The CDR3 DNA reads as TGTGCCAGCAGCCGTAGTTGGGGCGCGCTCTCTGGGGCCAACGTCCTGACTTTC. Translation gives CASSRSWGALSGANVLTF. The full variable domain, its missing parts supplied by reference TRBV7-6 and TRBJ2-6, is GAGVSQSPRYKVTKRGQDVALRCDPISGHVSLYWYRQALGQGPEFLTYFNYEAQQDKSGLPNDRFSAERPEGSISTLTIQRTEQRDSAMYRCASSRSWGALSGANVLTFGAGSRLTVL.

At least ten counts were recorded for this clonotype. The V call is TRBV6-2 or TRBV6-3, the J call TRBJ2-7; D is undetermined. Deletions cut 10 bases from V and 5 bases from J, with 12 bases between. The CDR3 is 11 residues long. Germline loops: CDR1 MNHEY, CDR2 SVGEGT. Written as DNA, the CDR3 is TGTGCCACCACAACCCCGGACGAGCAGTACGTC. Residues: CATTTPDEQYV.

This clonotype appeared a few times. This chain links TRBV6-6 with TRBJ2-1; D not resolved. This CDR3 is 13 amino acids long. Trimming removed 2 bases at V and 6 bases at J, with 8 bases between. Per germline, CDR1 MNHNY and CDR2 SVGAGI (reference sequence). As DNA, the CDR3 is TGTGCCAGCAGTTACGGCCTGGTCAATGAGCAGTTCTTC. It encodes CASSYGLVNEQFF.

This clonotype was counted only a few times. The gene calls are TRBV9 and TRBJ2-5, with 8 bases matching TRBD2. Germline-derived CDR1 and CDR2 are SGDLS and YYNGEE. Unmatched junction bases numbered 4, after V lost 0 bases and J lost 0 bases. This CDR3 is built from 16 residues. The CDR3 loop reads CASSVAQRGYQETQYF. CDR3 DNA: TGTGCCAGCAGCGTAGCCCAGCGGGGGTACCAAGAGACCCAGTACTTC.

This clonotype was counted ten times or more. The rearrangement joins TRBV6-5 to TRBJ1-1; D not certain. The V and J ends lost 1 base and 5 bases respectively, with 11 bases between them. The CDR3 loop spans 14 amino acids. Per germline, CDR1 MNHEY and CDR2 SVGAGI. CDR3 residues: CASSYLVGGTEAFF. CDR3 in DNA: TGTGCCAGCAGTTACTTAGTTGGAGGGACTGAAGCTTTCTTT.

This clonotype was observed a few times. The V and J genes are TRBV5-6 and TRBJ2-2; 10 bases fit TRBD1. The V and J ends lost 1 base and 2 bases, in that order; junction bases with no gene match: 5. There are 17 residues in the CDR3. The germline V gene encodes CDR1 SGHDT and CDR2 YYEEEE. The CDR3 DNA is TGTGCCAGCAGCTTGTACGGGACAGGGGTAAACACCGGGGAGCTGTTTTTT. Translation gives CASSLYGTGVNTGELFF.

V usage is TRBV28 and J usage is TRBJ2-7, with a possible D match to TRBD1 (7 bases). The ends were cut back, 3 bases at V and 2 bases at J, with 8 bases in the middle. The CDR3 covers 13 residues. Per germline, CDR1 MDHEN and CDR2 SYDVKM. CDR3 DNA sequence: TGTGCCAGCAGTTTCAGGGGGGCCTACGAGCAGTACTTC. As protein: CASSFRGAYEQYF.

J is TRBJ2-5 and V is TRBV7-8; D gene ambiguous. CDR1 is SGHVS, CDR2 FQNEAQ, per germline. Trimming shortened V by 5 bases and J by 1 base, and 8 bases separated the two germline ends. This CDR3 spans 13 amino acids. CDR3 residues: CASSIGRQETQYF. The CDR3 DNA sequence: TGTGCCAGCAGCATCGGGCGCCAAGAGACCCAGTACTTC.

This clonotype has at least ten counts. This chain connects TRBV7-3 to TRBJ1-1; D not certain. Per germline, CDR1 SGHTA and CDR2 FQGTGA. Trimming removed 1 base at V and 1 base at J, with 4 bases between. This CDR3 has 13 residues. CDR3 region: CASSLIPNTEAFF. The CDR3 DNA reads as TGTGCCAGCAGCTTAATACCGAACACTGAAGCTTTCTTT.

The V gene is TRBV29-1, the J gene TRBJ2-1; D possibly uses TRBD1 or TRBD2 (5 bases each). The CDR3 runs to 15 residues. Per the germline V gene, CDR1 is SQVTM and CDR2 is ANQGSEA. V lost 2 bases and J 0 bases, leaving 11 bases between the germline ends. CDR3 nucleotides: TGCAGCGTTGAATATGGGGGACCCTCCTACAATGAGCAGTTCTTC. As protein: CSVEYGGPSYNEQFF.

J is TRBJ1-3 and V is TRBV3-1; D is unclear. This CDR3 region has 15 residues. The germline CDR1 and CDR2 sequences are LGHDT and YNNKEL (reference sequence). V was trimmed by 4 bases and J by 4 bases, leaving 14 bases between them. The CDR3 DNA reads TGTGCCAGCAGCCCTCCGAAGGTCCTCGGAAACACCATATATTTT. It specifies CASSPPKVLGNTIYF.

The genes are TRBV27 and TRBJ1-2, with no clear D. V was trimmed by 3 bases and J by 1 base, leaving 15 bases between them. Germline CDR1 MNHEY, CDR2 SMNVEV (reference sequence). The CDR3 runs to 16 residues. The CDR3 sequence is CASSLPPIIINYGYTF. In DNA, the CDR3 is TGTGCCAGCAGTTTGCCCCCCATCATCATTAACTATGGCTACACCTTC.

Of note for this clonotype: Germline and junction disagree at one end, which may indicate a read error. The chain combines TRBV4-1 with TRBJ2-2; the D gene is possibly TRBD1 (6 bases). The CDR3 contains 16 residues. In germline, CDR1 is MGHRA, CDR2 YSYEKL. The CDR3 DNA is TGCGTCAGCAGCGGACAAAGGCAGGGGAAGACCGGGGAGCTGTTTTTT. This sequence encodes CVSSGQRQGKTGELFF.

The chain is built from TRBV4-2 and TRBJ2-4, with D possibly matching TRBD2 (5 bases). The CDR3 is 17 amino acids. V lost 0 bases and J 9 bases, leaving 21 bases between the germline ends. Germline CDR1 and CDR2: LGHNA and YNFKEQ. Here the CDR3 DNA reads TGTGCCAGCAGCCAAGATACGGGAAGGCCGTGGGTGGGCATTCAGTACTTC. Encoded protein: CASSQDTGRPWVGIQYF.

This clonotype has more than one count but fewer than ten. This sequence joins TRBV29-1 and TRBJ2-5, with D unclear. Germline CDR1 SQVTM, CDR2 ANQGSEA. V dropped 6 bases and J dropped 5 bases, with 16 bases sitting between them. This CDR3 region has 13 residues. The CDR3 bases are TGCAGCGTGGTGGGGTTGGGGTCGGAGACCCAGTACTTC. Translated, it gives CSVVGLGSETQYF.

This clonotype was recorded a few times. The gene calls are TRBV5-1 and TRBJ2-7, with D hard to call. This CDR3 region has 15 residues. Deletions cut 0 bases from V and 0 bases from J, with 10 bases between. Per germline, CDR1 SGHRS and CDR2 YFSETQ. The CDR3 DNA reads TGCGCCAGCAGCTTGGAACGTACGGGCTCCTACGAGCAGTACTTC. It yields the protein CASSLERTGSYEQYF.

The table lists this clonotype with a few counts. The chain is built from TRBV7-6 and TRBJ1-4; 8 bases line up with TRBD1. V was pared by 5 bases and J by 6 bases, with 8 bases of the junction left unmatched. CDR3 length: 15 residues. Germline CDR1 reads SGHVS; CDR2 reads FNYEAQ. CDR3 nucleotides: TGTGCCAGCAGCGCCAGGGACAGGTCTTATGAAAAACTGTTTTTT. Amino acid sequence: CASSARDRSYEKLFF.

The sample holds many counts of this clonotype. J is TRBJ2-3 and V is TRBV28, with D uncertain. This CDR3 region has 13 residues. Trimming left V 1 base short and J 4 bases short, with 6 bases between. Germline V gene data show CDR1 as MDHEN and CDR2 as SYDVKM. This chain's CDR3 is CASSLLRSDTQYF. The CDR3 region has the DNA TGTGCCAGCAGTTTATTACGGTCAGATACGCAGTATTTT. Variable domain in full (rest from reference TRBV28 and TRBJ2-3): DVKVTQSSRYLVKRTGEKVFLECVQDMDHENMFWYRQDPGLGLRLIYFSYDVKMKEKGDIPEGYSVSREKKERFSLILESASTNQTSMYLCASSLLRSDTQYFGPGTRLTVL.

There are a few counts of this clonotype. The V call is TRBV29-1, the J call TRBJ1-2; no reliable D call. This CDR3 region has 13 residues. Germline values: CDR1 SQVTM, CDR2 ANQGSEA. V lost 3 bases to trimming and J lost 4 bases, with 12 bases between them. CDR3 DNA: TGCAGCGTTGATGCTGGGAGAATCTATGGCTACACCTTC. It codes for CSVDAGRIYGYTF.